This entry lists 18 T cell receptor beta chains sequenced from one sample in a study of blood T cells in healthy people across ages. For the second PCR, which ran for 7 to 11 cycles, a sample-barcoded 5' primer and a J-beta primer mix were used. TCRdb redid the calling of the 5' RACE reads with MiXCR, one entry per CDR3 protein. There are roughly 1.7 million distinct CDR3 sequences in the sample; 34% occur only once, and roughly 10% lies in the top ten. Sequenced: blood. Source of these receptors: a woman aged 25-40 years in good health.

This chain uses TRBV20-1 with TRBJ2-5, with TRBD2 matching 11 bases. This CDR3 has 15 amino acids. Germline V gives CDR1 DFQATT, CDR2 SNEGSKA (reference sequence). V lost 5 bases to trimming and J lost 0 bases; unmatched junction nucleotides: 5. CDR3 nucleotides: TGCAGTGCTGGTAGACTAGCGGGGCACCAAGAGACCCAGTACTTC. Amino acid sequence: CSAGRLAGHQETQYF.

J is TRBJ2-7 and V is TRBV9, with 10 bases lining up with TRBD1. This CDR3 is 16 amino acids long. Germline V CDR1 and CDR2: SGDLS, YYNGEE. V was pared by 3 bases and J by 0 bases, with 6 bases of the junction left unmatched. The CDR3 region is CASSGPGTGVSYEQYF. The CDR3 DNA follows: TGTGCCAGCAGCGGCCCTGGGACAGGGGTCTCCTACGAGCAGTACTTC.

CDR3 protein: CASSLDLGASYEQYF. DNA for the CDR3: TGTGCCAGCAGCTTAGATCTAGGGGCCTCCTACGAGCAGTACTTC. V and J are TRBV11-2 and TRBJ2-7; D may be TRBD1 (5 bases). The germline gives CDR1 SGHAT, CDR2 FQNNGV. This CDR3 is built from 15 residues. V was cut by 0 bases and J by 0 bases, with 9 bases left in between. Full variable domain (missing parts from reference TRBV11-2 and TRBJ2-7): EAGVAQSPRYKIIEKRQSVAFWCNPISGHATLYWYQQILGQGPKLLIQFQNNGVVDDSQLPKDRFSAERLKGVDSTLKIQPAKLEDSAVYLCASSLDLGASYEQYFGPGTRLTVT.

The chain combines TRBV20-1 with TRBJ2-7; maybe TRBD2 (5 bases). This CDR3 has 13 residues. The V and J ends lost 5 bases and 4 bases respectively, with 15 bases between them. Germline lookup yields CDR1 DFQATT and CDR2 SNEGSKA (reference sequence). The CDR3 reads CSALPVGSYEQYF. The DNA of the CDR3 is TGCAGTGCTCTCCCAGTGGGGAGTTACGAGCAGTACTTC.

The V call is TRBV7-9, the J call TRBJ2-1; D is unclear. V lost 1 base, J lost 11 bases, and 12 bases lay in between. Per germline, CDR1 SEHNR and CDR2 FQNEAQ (reference sequence). The CDR3 is made up of 13 amino acids. In DNA form, the CDR3 reads TGTGCCAGCAGCTTAGAGGTTCCAAATAAGCAGTTCTTC. Its translation: CASSLEVPNKQFF.

This clonotype was observed a handful of times. V gene TRBV7-3 combines with J gene TRBJ2-7; 11 bases fit TRBD2. From germline, CDR1 is SGHTA and CDR2 FQGTGA. V shed 5 bases and J 3 bases; nucleotides not matched to a gene: 6. CDR3 size: 15 residues. The CDR3 region is CASSVTSGSIYEQYF. CDR3 sequence (DNA): TGTGCCAGCAGCGTCACTAGCGGGAGTATCTACGAGCAGTACTTC. Variable domain in full (rest from reference TRBV7-3 and TRBJ2-7): GAGVSQTPSNKVTEKGKYVELRCDPISGHTALYWYRQSLGQGPEFLIYFQGTGAADDSGLPNDRFFAVRPEGSVSTLKIQRTERGDSAVYLCASSVTSGSIYEQYFGPGTRLTVT.

At least ten counts were recorded for this clonotype. The chain recombines TRBV7-2 with TRBJ2-3; D possibly corresponds to TRBD1 (5 bases). V shed 5 bases and J shed 5 bases, with 14 bases lying between them. This CDR3 region has 14 residues. CDR1 is SGHTA, CDR2 FQGNSA, per germline. In DNA, the CDR3 is TGTGCCAGCAGCCGTCGGGCCCAGGGAGATACGCAGTATTTT. Protein sequence: CASSRRAQGDTQYF.

A few counts support this clonotype. The rearrangement links TRBV15 to TRBJ2-1; 8 positions match TRBD2. The CDR3 totals 16 residues. CDR1 is LNHNV and CDR2 is YYDKDF in the germline V gene (reference sequence). J was trimmed by 7 bases and V by 5 bases; bases with no gene match: 13. CDR3 DNA: TGTGCCACCAGCGCCCGACTAGCGCGGGGGGCAAATGAGCAGTTCTTC. It encodes CATSARLARGANEQFF.

This clonotype occurred a few times. The V gene is TRBV15, the J gene TRBJ2-7; D is unresolved. Trimming stripped 0 bases from V and 0 bases from J, with 6 bases between. The CDR3 contains 14 residues. Germline V gene lookup returns CDR1 LNHNV and CDR2 YYDKDF (reference sequence). The CDR3 coding sequence is TGTGCCACCAGCAGAGATAAAGTCTCCTACGAGCAGTACTTC. Amino acids: CATSRDKVSYEQYF.

This clonotype was detected ten times or more. The chain combines TRBV12-3 or TRBV12-4 with TRBJ2-4; D ambiguous. V was pared by 5 bases and J by 7 bases, with 9 bases between. CDR3 length equals 12 residues. In DNA, the CDR3 is TGTGCCAGCAGTGACCCCGCCAACATTCAGTACTTC. This gives the protein CASSDPANIQYF.

V and J are TRBV29-1 and TRBJ2-5; TRBD2 matches 8 bases. This CDR3 has 14 amino acids. Germline-derived CDR1 and CDR2 are SQVTM and ANQGSEA. Losses at the gene ends were 3 bases for V and 4 bases for J; bases not matched to a gene: 7. CDR3 region: CSVDRGGRSETQYF. The DNA for the CDR3 is TGCAGCGTTGACCGGGGGGGCAGATCAGAGACCCAGTACTTC.

The V call is TRBV7-8, the J call TRBJ2-2; D is tentatively TRBD1 or TRBD2 (5 bases each). Germline values: CDR1 SGHVS, CDR2 FQNEAQ. The V gene lost 7 bases and the J gene lost 5 bases, with 17 bases spanning the gap. The CDR3 loop spans 15 amino acids. The CDR3 bases are TGTGCCAGCACCCCTCGTATGGGGGAGACCGGGGAGCTGTTTTTT. This codes for CASTPRMGETGELFF.

This clonotype has more than one count but fewer than ten. V is TRBV29-1 and J is TRBJ1-2; perhaps TRBD1 as D (6 bases). The CDR3 contains 13 residues. Germline V gene sequence: CDR1 SQVTM, CDR2 ANQGSEA. Trimming stripped 0 bases from V and 7 bases from J, with 12 bases between. The CDR3 here is CSVEEGGLVGYTF. DNA of the CDR3: TGCAGCGTTGAAGAAGGGGGGCTGGTTGGCTACACCTTC.

This clonotype was seen a handful of times. CDR3 bases: TGTGCCAGCTCACCTCAGGGTATAGGGAATGAGCAGTTCTTC. As protein: CASSPQGIGNEQFF. The genes are TRBV18 and TRBJ2-1; D is perhaps TRBD1 (5 bases). The length of the CDR3 is 14 residues. Looked up from germline, CDR1 is KGHSH and CDR2 is LQKENI. The germline V and J ends were trimmed by 3 bases and 7 bases, with 13 bases remaining between them.

J is TRBJ2-1 and V is TRBV7-3; maybe TRBD1 (5 bases). From germline, CDR1 is SGHTA and CDR2 FQGTGA. The CDR3 has 15 residues. V was pared by 5 bases and J by 6 bases, with 17 bases between. CDR3 in amino acids: CASSAPGLPSNEQFF. The CDR3 DNA sequence: TGTGCCAGCAGCGCCCCAGGGCTTCCAAGCAATGAGCAGTTCTTC.

The V gene is TRBV24-1, the J gene TRBJ2-2; 9 nucleotides line up with TRBD1. This CDR3 spans 15 amino acids. Germline CDR1 and CDR2: KGHDR and SFDVKD. V dropped 4 bases and J dropped 7; count of bases not matched to a gene: 6. CDR3 bases: TGTGCCACCAGTGAACCGGGACAGGGACACGGGGAGCTGTTTTTT. Residues: CATSEPGQGHGELFF.

The DNA for the CDR3 is TGTGCCAGCAGCTCCTACACCCTAAAGGATGAGCAGTTCTTC. Translating it yields CASSSYTLKDEQFF. The genes are TRBV11-2 and TRBJ2-1; D unclear. The CDR3 is 14 residues long. V was cut by 4 bases and J by 8 bases, with 15 bases left in between. CDR1 is SGHAT, CDR2 FQNNGV, per germline.

About this clonotype: A read error may explain this, as a much larger clone is one base away. The rearrangement joins TRBV29-1 to TRBJ2-4; D may be TRBD2 (6 bases). The J call could be wrong; TRBJ2-7 is a better fit for the DNA end. The length of the CDR3 is 13 residues. Germline CDR1 is SQVTM and CDR2 is ANQGSEA. The CDR3 region has the DNA TGCGGCGCCTCCGGGACTCACACTTACGAGCAGTACTTC. Its protein is CGASGTHTYEQYF.